These 10 T cell receptor beta chains were all obtained from the same sample, sequenced in a study of T cells in localized non-small cell lung cancer. This table comes from immunoSEQ multiplex PCR, and its TCRdb copy is limited to in-frame clones, with some not included. Among 25,000 or so clones listed, 86% were seen once. Material: peripheral blood, obtained before any cancer treatment. These receptor sequences come from an older female donor with stage I lung adenocarcinoma.

V usage is TRBV6-1 and J usage is TRBJ1-5; D is ambiguous. Germline values: CDR1 MNHNS, CDR2 SASEGT. The CDR3 sequence is 14 residues long. V lost 2 bases, J lost 3 bases, and 8 bases lay in between. The CDR3 loop is CASSERRINQPQHF. CDR3 bases: TGTGCCAGCAGTGAAAGGAGGATCAATCAGCCCCAGCATTTT.

The V gene is TRBV7-2, the J gene TRBJ2-7; perhaps TRBD1 as D (5 bases). Deletions cut 3 bases from V and 0 bases from J, with 18 bases between. The CDR3 is 17 residues long. Germline V lookup: CDR1 SGHTA, CDR2 FQGNSA. CDR3 DNA: TGTGCCAGCAGCTTCCCAGTTGCGTACGGACACTCCTACGAGCAGTACTTC. Amino acid sequence: CASSFPVAYGHSYEQYF. The entire variable domain, with the rest obtained from reference TRBV7-2 and TRBJ2-7, is as follows: GAGVSQSPSNKVTEKGKDVELRCDPISGHTALYWYRQSLGQGLEFLIYFQGNSAPDKSGLPSDRFSAERTGGSVSTLTIQRTQQEDSAVYLCASSFPVAYGHSYEQYFGPGTRLTVT.

CDR3 nucleotides: TGTGCCAGCAGTGAAAGCGGACAGGGGCAAAAACTGTTTTTT. Encoded protein: CASSESGQGQKLFF. The J gene is TRBJ1-4, the V gene TRBV2, with 9 nucleotides matching TRBD1. CDR3 length: 14 residues. The germline V gene has CDR1 SNHLY and CDR2 FYNNEI. V was clipped by 2 bases and J by 9 bases; unmatched bases: 4.

The chain has TRBV29-1 and TRBJ1-1; D unresolved. The CDR3 contains 14 residues. V was trimmed by 6 bases and J by 5 bases, leaving 19 bases between them. Germline V lookup: CDR1 SQVTM, CDR2 ANQGSEA. The CDR3 is CSVNPGLFGTEAFF. Written as DNA, the CDR3 is TGCAGCGTCAATCCCGGACTTTTCGGAACTGAAGCTTTCTTT.

J is TRBJ2-7 and V is TRBV6-4; D is ambiguous. Trimming stripped 5 bases from V and 7 bases from J, with 15 bases between. The CDR3 sequence is 13 residues long. Germline lookup yields CDR1 MRHNA and CDR2 SNTAGT. The CDR3 DNA is TGTGCCAGCAGTTTGGGCAGCCTGGGGGAGCAGTACTTC. Protein product: CASSLGSLGEQYF.

This clone came up once. V usage is TRBV5-1 and J usage is TRBJ1-2, with D tentatively TRBD1 (5 bases). In germline, CDR1 is SGHRS, CDR2 YFSETQ. This CDR3 has 17 residues. V was cut by 5 bases and J by 0 bases, with 20 bases left in between. The CDR3 sequence is CASRLLLRQSTNYGYTF. CDR3 nucleotide sequence: TGCGCCAGCAGGCTCCTGCTTCGACAGAGTACTAACTATGGCTACACCTTC. The complete variable domain, with remaining parts taken from reference TRBV5-1 and TRBJ1-2, reads KAGVTQTPRYLIKTRGQQVTLSCSPISGHRSVSWYQQTPGQGLQFLFEYFSETQRNKGNFPGRFSGRQFSNSRSEMNVSTLELGDSALYLCASRLLLRQSTNYGYTFGSGTRLTVV.

V usage is TRBV19 and J usage is TRBJ1-6; 10 bases fit TRBD1. This CDR3 contains 17 residues. The junction had 13 bases not matched to a gene; V was cut back by 2 bases and J by 12 bases. Germline V lookup: CDR1 LNHDA, CDR2 SQIVND (reference sequence). As DNA, the CDR3 is TGTGCCAGTAGTATAAAAATCGATGGGACAGGGGCTCTACCCCTCCACTTT. Its protein product is CASSIKIDGTGALPLHF.

V gene TRBV11-2 combines with J gene TRBJ1-2; the D is unclear. Trimming removed 1 base from V and 5 bases from J, with 5 bases in between. Looked up from germline, CDR1 is SGHAT and CDR2 is FQNNGV. The length of the CDR3 is 12 residues. CDR3 residues: CASSLGVYGYTF. DNA for the CDR3: TGTGCCAGCAGCTTAGGGGTATATGGCTACACCTTC.

J is TRBJ2-1 and V is TRBV6-5, with D unclear. The CDR3 is made up of 13 amino acids. V lost 5 bases to trimming and J lost 9 bases, with 14 bases between them. Germline V gene lookup returns CDR1 MNHEY and CDR2 SVGAGI. This CDR3 is CASSGLFLGEQFF. CDR3 bases: TGTGCCAGCAGTGGCCTGTTCTTGGGTGAGCAGTTCTTC.

The chain joins TRBV6-6 to TRBJ1-4; D is perhaps TRBD1 (5 bases). This CDR3 is built from 14 residues. V dropped 7 bases and J dropped 2 bases, with 11 bases sitting between them. The V gene's germline CDR1 is MNHNY and CDR2 SVGAGI (reference sequence). This chain's CDR3 is CASTLGTTNEKLFF. The CDR3 DNA is TGTGCCAGCACCCTGGGGACGACTAATGAAAAACTGTTTTTT.